The 20 T cell receptor beta chains listed next were all sequenced from one sample in a study of beta chain features in type 1 diabetes. Reverse transcription of all isolated RNA meant that expressed TCRB transcripts were sequenced. The assay was immunoSEQ multiplex PCR, and TCRdb's table has in-frame clones only and misses some. This sample yields around 200,000 clones, of which more than 10% are seen a single time; approximately 0.62% belongs to the top ten. Material for sequencing was central memory CD4+ T cells from blood. Receptors originate from a woman aged 18 to 35 in good health.

This chain connects TRBV10-3 to TRBJ2-4; 8 bases match TRBD2. The trim removed 1 base at V and 2 bases at J, leaving 7 bases unmatched. Germline values: CDR1 ENHRY, CDR2 SYGVKD. The CDR3 consists of 17 residues. The DNA of the CDR3 is TGTGCCATCAGTGAGTATGGCGCGGGAGGCACCAAAAACATTCAGTACTTC. It encodes CAISEYGAGGTKNIQYF.

The chain is built from TRBV7-9 and TRBJ2-1; possible D gene TRBD2, 6 bases. Germline V CDR1 and CDR2: SEHNR, FQNEAQ (reference sequence). CDR3 size: 15 residues. Trimming took off 5 bases at V and 4 bases at J, with 15 bases between the two ends. CDR3 amino acids: CASSAAGTPYNEQFF. The CDR3 DNA reads TGTGCCAGCAGCGCCGCCGGGACTCCATACAATGAGCAGTTCTTC.

The chain uses TRBV4-3 and TRBJ2-2; 10 nucleotides line up with TRBD2. Per germline, CDR1 LGHNA and CDR2 YSLEER. This CDR3 contains 17 residues. V shed 4 bases, J shed 7 bases, and the junction held 12 bases outside the gene matches. CDR3: CASSPRSSGSGFGELFF. CDR3 nucleotides: TGCGCCAGCAGCCCAAGATCTAGCGGGAGTGGATTCGGGGAGCTGTTTTTT.

In regard to this clone: Other nucleotide sequences from this sample produce the same CDR3. This chain links TRBV9 with TRBJ2-1; tentative D call: TRBD2 (5 bases). The CDR3 totals 13 residues. With 0 bases removed from V and 4 bases from J, the gap between germline ends came to 5 bases. CDR1 and CDR2 from the germline V gene are SGDLS and YYNGEE. The CDR3 coding sequence is TGTGCCAGCAGCGTAGGGACTTACAATGAGCAGTTCTTC. This codes for CASSVGTYNEQFF.

V is TRBV9 and J is TRBJ2-1, with a tentative D call TRBD2 (6 bases). V lost 7 bases and J lost 0, with 11 bases in between. The CDR3 has 14 residues. Per the germline V gene, CDR1 is SGDLS and CDR2 is YYNGEE. The CDR3 loop reads CASGGSSSYNEQFF. For the CDR3, the DNA is TGTGCCAGCGGGGGGTCTAGCTCCTACAATGAGCAGTTCTTC.

This clone has more than one count but fewer than ten. The chain uses TRBV11-3 and TRBJ2-2; D is perhaps TRBD1 (5 bases). The V gene's germline CDR1 is SGHNT and CDR2 YENEEA. V lost 2 bases and J lost 4, with 8 bases in between. The CDR3 totals 14 residues. The CDR3 DNA is TGTGCCAGCAGCTTACAGGGATCCACCGGGGAGCTGTTTTTT. Translating gives CASSLQGSTGELFF.

The rearrangement joins TRBV4-1 to TRBJ2-7; 7 bases line up with TRBD2. CDR1 and CDR2 from the germline V gene are MGHRA and YSYEKL. The CDR3 is 14 residues long. The V segment lost 4 bases and the J segment 4 bases; nucleotides outside the gene matches: 7. The CDR3, as DNA: TGCGCCAGCAGCCGCCCGGGACTACAATACGAGCAGTACTTC. Translation: CASSRPGLQYEQYF.

The CDR3 here is CASSMGAGFYQETQYF. The DNA for the CDR3 is TGTGCCAGCAGCATGGGGGCAGGTTTCTACCAAGAGACCCAGTACTTC. This chain uses TRBV9 with TRBJ2-5, with D maybe TRBD1 (6 bases). Germline V gene lookup returns CDR1 SGDLS and CDR2 YYNGEE. The V end was cut by 4 bases, the J end by 0 bases, with 16 bases between. This CDR3 region has 16 residues.

The genes are TRBV4-2 and TRBJ2-5; 9 nucleotides align to TRBD2. V trimming: 0 bases; J trimming: 5 bases; junction bases outside the gene matches: 10. The CDR3 is made up of 17 amino acids. Germline values: CDR1 LGHNA, CDR2 YNFKEQ. The CDR3 loop reads CASSQDSGGRGGETQYF. The CDR3 nucleotides are TGTGCCAGCAGCCAAGATAGTGGCGGGAGGGGAGGTGAGACCCAGTACTTC.

CDR3 sequence: CSVVTGESGVWGYTF. Written as DNA, the CDR3 is TGCAGCGTTGTAACCGGCGAATCGGGGGTTTGGGGCTACACCTTC. This chain joins TRBV29-1 and TRBJ1-2, with D possibly being TRBD1 (5 bases). This CDR3 contains 15 residues. Trimming shortened V by 4 bases and J by 8 bases, and 23 bases separated the two germline ends. CDR1 SQVTM and CDR2 ANQGSEA come from the germline V gene. The whole variable domain, filled in from reference TRBV29-1 and TRBJ1-2, reads SAVISQKPSRDICQRGTSLTIQCQVDSQVTMMFWYRQQPGQSLTLIATANQGSEATYESGFVIDKFPISRPNLTFSTLTVSNMSPEDSSIYLCSVVTGESGVWGYTFGSGTRLTVV.

The V and J genes are TRBV9 and TRBJ2-3; tentatively, D is TRBD2 (5 bases). The CDR3 loop spans 15 amino acids. Trimming cost V 0 bases and J 1 base, with 9 bases left between them. CDR1 SGDLS and CDR2 YYNGEE come from the germline V gene. DNA of the CDR3: TGTGCCAGCAGCGTAGTTCTTAGCGGCACAGATACGCAGTATTTT. Its translation is CASSVVLSGTDTQYF.

This sequence joins TRBV18 and TRBJ2-1; TRBD1 aligns across 8 bases. With 2 bases clipped from V and 0 bases from J, the junction kept 9 bases outside the gene matches. Per germline, CDR1 KGHSH and CDR2 LQKENI. The CDR3 extends over 18 amino acids. The CDR3 sequence: CASSPSTGQESSYNEQFF. The CDR3 region has the DNA TGTGCCAGCTCACCATCTACGGGACAGGAGAGCTCCTACAATGAGCAGTTCTTC.

This clone was counted only a few times. The chain uses TRBV30 and TRBJ1-5; TRBD1 is a possible D gene (5 bases). The germline V and J ends were trimmed by 3 bases and 0 bases, with 15 bases remaining between them. Germline V gives CDR1 GTSNPN, CDR2 SVGIG (reference sequence). The CDR3 runs to 16 residues. The CDR3 sequence: CAWSRGGGYSNQPQHF. The CDR3 DNA reads as TGTGCCTGGAGCCGGGGCGGGGGGTATAGCAATCAGCCCCAGCATTTT.

This clone turned up a few times. The chain employs TRBV9 and TRBJ2-5; the match to TRBD2 covers 11 bases. V trimming: 6 bases; J trimming: 2 bases; junction bases outside the gene matches: 6. Per the germline V gene, CDR1 is SGDLS and CDR2 is YYNGEE. The CDR3 spans 15 residues. CDR3: CASTRTSGPQETQYF. CDR3 nucleotide sequence: TGTGCCAGCACCCGGACTAGCGGGCCTCAAGAGACCCAGTACTTC. Variable domain in full (rest from reference TRBV9 and TRBJ2-5): DSGVTQTPKHLITATGQRVTLRCSPRSGDLSVYWYQQSLDQGLQFLIQYYNGEERAKGNILERFSAQQFPDLHSELNLSSLELGDSALYFCASTRTSGPQETQYFGPGTRLLVL.

The chain carries TRBV7-9 and TRBJ1-4, with TRBD1 matching over 7 bases. Germline V gene lookup returns CDR1 SEHNR and CDR2 FQNEAQ (reference sequence). V shed 1 base, J shed 0 bases, and the junction held 2 bases outside the gene matches. This CDR3 spans 16 amino acids. This CDR3 reads CASSLGGGATNEKLFF. The CDR3 coding sequence is TGTGCCAGCAGCTTAGGAGGGGGCGCAACTAATGAAAAACTGTTTTTT.

This clone is a singleton in its sample. The genes are TRBV2 and TRBJ1-1, with 10 bases fitting TRBD1. Per the germline V gene, CDR1 is SNHLY and CDR2 is FYNNEI. Trimming took 6 bases from V and 5 from J; bases not matched to a gene: 0. CDR3 length equals 12 residues. The CDR3 coding sequence is TGTGCCAGCAGGGGACAGGGGACTGAAGCTTTCTTT. The encoded protein is CASRGQGTEAFF.

This clone came up a few times. CDR3 protein: CASSRDRATYEQYF. The CDR3, as DNA: TGTGCCAGCAGTCGGGACAGGGCAACCTACGAGCAGTACTTC. The V and J genes are TRBV6-5 and TRBJ2-7; 9 bases line up with TRBD1. CDR3 length: 14 residues. CDR1 and CDR2 from the germline V gene are MNHEY and SVGAGI. Losses at the gene ends were 5 bases for V and 2 bases for J; bases not matched to a gene: 4.

This clone was recorded a few times. The chain joins TRBV11-2 to TRBJ2-4; D perhaps matches TRBD2 (5 bases). The V end lost 5 bases, the J end lost 0 bases, and 17 bases lay between the germline ends. The CDR3 runs to 17 residues. Germline CDR1 reads SGHAT; CDR2 reads FQNNGV. CDR3 in DNA: TGTGCCAGCAGCAGAGATTCGGCCGGGGTAGCCAAAAACATTCAGTACTTC. It specifies CASSRDSAGVAKNIQYF.

This clone was counted only a few times. V usage is TRBV25-1 and J usage is TRBJ2-7; TRBD1 might be the D (8 bases). CDR1 MGHDK and CDR2 SYGVNS come from the germline V gene. The CDR3 is 15 amino acids. The V gene lost 2 bases and the J gene lost 4 bases, with 15 bases spanning the gap. For the CDR3, the DNA is TGTGCCAGCAGTGAACGGGAGGACAGGGAATACGAGCAGTACTTC. It specifies CASSEREDREYEQYF.

The chain has TRBV21-1 and TRBJ1-1; the table gives TRBD1 as D, unverified against the DNA. TRBV21-1 is flagged as a pseudogene. The CDR3 has 19 amino acids. The CDR3 coding sequence is TGTGCCAGCAGCAGACACCCGGACAGGGAGCAGCCTTTTTACACTGAAGCTTTCTTT. Its protein product is CASSRHPDREQPFYTEAFF.